The present T cell receptor beta chain was sequenced within a study of T cell repertoires in cytomegalovirus infection. Across the whole study: CMV infection together with matching HLA type was indicated by public TCR beta signatures.

This clonotype was picked up many times. The antigen is not known. Germline values: CDR1 SGHVS, CDR2 FNYEAQ. The CDR3 length is 15 residues. Trimming cost V 4 bases and J 2 bases; bases outside gene matches: 8. TCRdb re-analysed the reads in MiXCR, keeping a single row per CDR3 protein. The repertoire consists of 200,000 to 250,000 distinct CDR3 sequences, with roughly 20% occurring once and the leading ten covering approximately 18%. Whole-study findings and limits: Individuals carrying CMV plus the relevant HLA were identified by cumulative frequency of public TCR beta families. The response measured ex vivo was dominated by TCR beta clonotypes (HLA-C-restricted and CMV-specific).

V and J are TRBV7-6 and TRBJ2-7; 7 positions match TRBD2. Sequenced: CD8+ T cells from PBMCs. The sequence was obtained from a human donor in good health (CMV status not recorded). Some clones in this sample may be carry-over from other donors' samples. In nucleotides, the CDR3 is TGTGCCAGCAGCTCTCAGAGCGGGGCTGCCTACGAGCAGTACTTC. Amino acids: CASSSQSGAAYEQYF.